This record looks at one TCR beta chain sequence and its context. The data originate from a study of blood T cell repertoires in COVID-19. Germline V CDR1 and CDR2: SGHRS, YFSETQ. V lost 1 base, J lost 5 bases, and 13 bases lay in between. This CDR3 region has 14 residues. Authors' analysis steps: Reference gene primer amplification gave nucleated cell count estimates. Profiled with immunoSEQ multiplex PCR; TCRdb holds only in-frame clones, not every one. The D gene and trimming were derived from the DNA, and the V and J assignments and clone size from that table. The sample carries 140,000 to 150,000 clones, approximately 81% recorded once.

The clonotype originates from a human donor in a cohort sampled during active COVID-19. The rearrangement joins TRBV5-1 to TRBJ2-7, with D maybe TRBD2 (6 bases). The sequenced material came from peripheral blood. This CDR3 reads CASSLMAGEDEQYF. The DNA of the CDR3 is TGCGCCAGCAGCTTGATGGCCGGGGAGGACGAGCAGTACTTC. Full variable domain (outside the CDR3, taken from reference TRBV5-1 and TRBJ2-7): KAGVTQTPRYLIKTRGQQVTLSCSPISGHRSVSWYQQTPGQGLQFLFEYFSETQRNKGNFPGRFSGRQFSNSRSEMNVSTLELGDSALYLCASSLMAGEDEQYFGPGTRLTVT.